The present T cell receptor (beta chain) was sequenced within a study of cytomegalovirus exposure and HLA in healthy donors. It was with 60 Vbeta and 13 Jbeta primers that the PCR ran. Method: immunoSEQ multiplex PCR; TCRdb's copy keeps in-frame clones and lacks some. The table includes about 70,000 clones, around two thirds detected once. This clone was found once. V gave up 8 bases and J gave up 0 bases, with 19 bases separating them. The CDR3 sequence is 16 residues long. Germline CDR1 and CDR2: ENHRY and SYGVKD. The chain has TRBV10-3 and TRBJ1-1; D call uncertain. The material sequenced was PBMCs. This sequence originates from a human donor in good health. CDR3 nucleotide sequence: TGTGCCATCGTCAGGCAGATCCTTCCCATGAACACTGAAGCTTTCTTT. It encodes CAIVRQILPMNTEAFF.